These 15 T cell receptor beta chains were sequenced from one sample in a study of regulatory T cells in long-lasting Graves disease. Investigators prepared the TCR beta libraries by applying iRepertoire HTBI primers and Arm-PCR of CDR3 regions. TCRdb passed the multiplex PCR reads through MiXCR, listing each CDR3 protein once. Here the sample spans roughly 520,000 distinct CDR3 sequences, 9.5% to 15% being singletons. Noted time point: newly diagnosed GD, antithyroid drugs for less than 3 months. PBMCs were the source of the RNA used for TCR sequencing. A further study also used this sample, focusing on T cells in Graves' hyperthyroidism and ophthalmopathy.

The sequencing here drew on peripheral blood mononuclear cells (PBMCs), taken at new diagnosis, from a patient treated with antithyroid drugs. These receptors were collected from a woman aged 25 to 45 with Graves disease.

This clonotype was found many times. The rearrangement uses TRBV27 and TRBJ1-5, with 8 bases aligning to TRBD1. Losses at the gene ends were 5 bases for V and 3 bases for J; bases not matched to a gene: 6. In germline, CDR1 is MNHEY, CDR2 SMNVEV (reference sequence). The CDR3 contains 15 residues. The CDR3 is CASSADRGANQPQHF. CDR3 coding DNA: TGTGCCAGCAGTGCCGACAGGGGTGCCAATCAGCCCCAGCATTTT.

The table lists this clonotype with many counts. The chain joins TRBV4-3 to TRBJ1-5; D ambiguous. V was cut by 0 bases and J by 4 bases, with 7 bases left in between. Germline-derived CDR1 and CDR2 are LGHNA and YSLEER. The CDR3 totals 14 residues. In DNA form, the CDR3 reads TGCGCCAGCAGCCAAGATGTAGGTAATCAGCCCCAGCATTTT. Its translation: CASSQDVGNQPQHF.

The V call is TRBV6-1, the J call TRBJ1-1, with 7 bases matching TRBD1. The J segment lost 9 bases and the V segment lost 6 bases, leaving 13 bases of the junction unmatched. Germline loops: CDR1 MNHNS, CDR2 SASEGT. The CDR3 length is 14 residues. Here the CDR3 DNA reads TGTGCCAGCAGCGACGTAGGGGGCCGCGAGAAAGCTTTCTTT. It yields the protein CASSDVGGREKAFF.

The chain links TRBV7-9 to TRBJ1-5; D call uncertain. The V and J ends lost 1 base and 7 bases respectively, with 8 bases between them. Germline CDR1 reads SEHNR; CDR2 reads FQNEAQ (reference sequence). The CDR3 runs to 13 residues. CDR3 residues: CASSLEAGQPQHF. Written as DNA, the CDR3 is TGTGCCAGCAGCTTAGAGGCGGGGCAGCCCCAGCATTTT. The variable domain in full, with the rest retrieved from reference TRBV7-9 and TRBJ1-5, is DTGVSQNPRHKITKRGQNVTFRCDPISEHNRLYWYRQTLGQGPEFLTYFQNEAQLEKSRLLSDRFSAERPKGSFSTLEIQRTEQGDSAMYLCASSLEAGQPQHFGDGTRLSIL.

The CDR3 region has the DNA TGCGCCAGCAGCTTGGCGGAAGCGGGCACTGAAGCTTTCTTT. Translation: CASSLAEAGTEAFF. The genes are TRBV5-1 and TRBJ1-1; D not certain. The CDR3 totals 14 residues. Trimming took off 0 bases at V and 4 bases at J, with 10 bases between the two ends. CDR1 and CDR2 (germline): SGHRS, YFSETQ.

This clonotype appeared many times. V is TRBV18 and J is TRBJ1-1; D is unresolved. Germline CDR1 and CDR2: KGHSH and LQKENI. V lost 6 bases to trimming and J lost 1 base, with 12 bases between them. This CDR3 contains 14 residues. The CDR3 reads CASSLSSGNTEAFF. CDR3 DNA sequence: TGTGCCAGCTCCCTAAGTTCAGGGAACACTGAAGCTTTCTTT.

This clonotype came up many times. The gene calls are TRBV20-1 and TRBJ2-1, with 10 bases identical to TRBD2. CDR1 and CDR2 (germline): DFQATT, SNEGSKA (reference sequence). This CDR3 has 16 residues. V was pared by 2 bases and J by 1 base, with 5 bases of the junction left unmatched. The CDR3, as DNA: TGCAGTGCTAGAAGTTTAGCGGGAGGATCCTACAATGAGCAGTTCTTC. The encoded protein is CSARSLAGGSYNEQFF.

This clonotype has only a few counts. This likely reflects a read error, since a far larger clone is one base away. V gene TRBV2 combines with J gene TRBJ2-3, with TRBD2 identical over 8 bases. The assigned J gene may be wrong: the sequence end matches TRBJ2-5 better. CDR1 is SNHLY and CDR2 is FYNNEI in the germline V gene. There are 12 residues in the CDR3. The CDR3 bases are TGTGCCAGTAGCGGGGAAAAAGGGACCCAGTACTTC. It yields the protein CASSGEKGTQYF.

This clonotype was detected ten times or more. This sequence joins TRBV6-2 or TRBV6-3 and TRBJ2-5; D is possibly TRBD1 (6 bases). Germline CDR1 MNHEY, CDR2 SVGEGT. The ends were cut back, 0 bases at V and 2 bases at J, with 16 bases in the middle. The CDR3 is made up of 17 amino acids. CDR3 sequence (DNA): TGTGCCAGCAGTTACTCTGAGGGGCGGACAGATCAAGAGACCCAGTACTTC. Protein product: CASSYSEGRTDQETQYF.

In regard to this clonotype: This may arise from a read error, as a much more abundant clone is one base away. The CDR3, as DNA: TGCGCCAGCAGCGGGTTTGTGGGTGACACTGAAGGTTTCTTT. This translates into CASSGFVGDTEGFF. The rearrangement links TRBV5-1 to TRBJ1-1; D gene unclear. The length of the CDR3 is 14 residues. Germline CDR1 SGHRS, CDR2 YFSETQ.

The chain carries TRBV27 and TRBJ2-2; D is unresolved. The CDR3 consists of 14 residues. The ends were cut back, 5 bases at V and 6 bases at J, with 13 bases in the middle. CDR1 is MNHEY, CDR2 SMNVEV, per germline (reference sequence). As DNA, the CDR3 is TGTGCCAGCAGTGTCAGGTTTGGTGCCGGGGAGCTGTTTTTT. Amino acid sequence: CASSVRFGAGELFF.

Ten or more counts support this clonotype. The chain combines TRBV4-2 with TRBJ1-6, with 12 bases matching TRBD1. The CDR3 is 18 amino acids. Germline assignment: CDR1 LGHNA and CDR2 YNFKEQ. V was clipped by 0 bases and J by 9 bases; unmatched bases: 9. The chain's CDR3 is CASSQEVRGQGASSPLHF. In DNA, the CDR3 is TGTGCCAGCAGCCAAGAAGTGCGGGGACAGGGGGCAAGTTCACCCCTCCACTTT.

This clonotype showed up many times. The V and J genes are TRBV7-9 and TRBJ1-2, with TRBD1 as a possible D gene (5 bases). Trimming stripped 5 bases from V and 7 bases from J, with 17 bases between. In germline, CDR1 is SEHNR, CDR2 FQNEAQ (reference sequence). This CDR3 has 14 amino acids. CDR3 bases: TGTGCCAGCAGCCCCAGAGAAGGGGTTCTTGGCTACACCTTC. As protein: CASSPREGVLGYTF.

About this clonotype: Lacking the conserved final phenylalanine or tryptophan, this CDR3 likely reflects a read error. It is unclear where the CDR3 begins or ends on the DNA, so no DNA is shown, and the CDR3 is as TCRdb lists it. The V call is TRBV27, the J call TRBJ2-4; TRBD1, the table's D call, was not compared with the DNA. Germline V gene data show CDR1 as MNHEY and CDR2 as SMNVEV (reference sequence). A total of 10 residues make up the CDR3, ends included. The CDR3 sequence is CASSFGQGAH.

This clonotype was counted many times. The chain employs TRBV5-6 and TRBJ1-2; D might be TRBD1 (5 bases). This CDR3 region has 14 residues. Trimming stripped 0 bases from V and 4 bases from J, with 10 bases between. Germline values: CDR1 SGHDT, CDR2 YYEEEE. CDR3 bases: TGTGCCAGCAGCTTGGGGACAACCGGCTATGGCTACACCTTC. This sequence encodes CASSLGTTGYGYTF.